One TCR beta chain is described in this entry. The antigen remains unidentified. The primer mix had 60 Vbeta and 13 Jbeta primers. Profiled with immunoSEQ multiplex PCR; TCRdb holds only in-frame clones, not every one. The sample shows around 110,000 clones, roughly four fifths of them seen only once. The sample originates from a study of cytomegalovirus exposure and HLA in healthy donors. Study-wide points: One variant, a missense change in DCLRE1C, was linked in a later analysis to TCR beta V- and J-gene trimming. Prior analysis indicated that the majority of TCR beta V segments exhibited productivity approximately 90% or approximately 30% of the time. Information on immune exposure was restricted to one variable (CMV serostatus). Reported results showed that the classifier diagnosed cytomegalovirus status with high specificity and sensitivity.

CDR1 SGHTA and CDR2 FQGNSA come from the germline V gene. V was trimmed by 5 bases and J by 1 base, leaving 11 bases between them. CDR3 length equals 14 residues. This chain links TRBV7-2 with TRBJ1-1; D call uncertain. Sequencing was done on a sample of PBMCs. The receptor's source is a man between 45 and 60 years old in good health and CMV-seronegative. The CDR3 is CASSLTEGNTEAFF. DNA for the CDR3: TGTGCCAGCAGCCTTACGGAGGGGAACACTGAAGCTTTCTTT.